This TCR beta chain was recovered during a study of shared clonotypes between healthy human individuals. The run depth of the assay was deep. The replicate PCRs on unsorted PBMC were given 300 ng DNA, which is about 30,000 T cell genomes. Data came from immunoSEQ multiplex PCR; TCRdb stores just in-frame clones and leaves some out. Of more than 450,000 clones detected, less than 85% appear once; the ten largest clones hold over 10%. Germline values: CDR1 SGHTA, CDR2 FQGNSA. The CDR3 consists of 12 residues. The ends were cut back, 5 bases at V and 3 bases at J, with 5 bases in the middle. The genes are TRBV7-2 and TRBJ1-5; D call uncertain. Specimen: PBMCs. This clonotype was obtained from a middle-aged woman in good health. Some clones in this sample may be carry-over from other donors' samples. CDR3 amino acids: CASSAFNQPQHF. The CDR3 DNA is TGTGCCAGCAGCGCCTTCAATCAGCCCCAGCATTTT.